This T cell receptor beta chain is drawn from a study of CD8 T cell repertoires and HIV-1 epitope variants. In the study overall: Separate wells received one of Twenty-five Gag or Nef variant peptides.

TCRdb's copy holds only in-frame clones and misses some; the assay was immunoSEQ multiplex PCR. The profile shows approximately 90,000 clones, roughly four fifths of them singletons. CDR3 length: 15 residues. CDR1 is MNHNS and CDR2 is SASEGT in the germline V gene. Trimming cost V 7 bases and J 0 bases, with 10 bases left between them. This clonotype originated in a male donor with HIV. The sample taken for sequencing was uncultured baseline CD8+ T cells from peripheral blood mononuclear cells (PBMCs). The chain recombines TRBV6-1 with TRBJ2-6; D is ambiguous. CDR3 protein: CASIRYDSGANVLTF. The CDR3 DNA reads as TGTGCCAGCATCAGATACGACTCTGGGGCCAACGTCCTGACTTTC.